Below are 8 T cell receptor beta chains sequenced from a single sample in a study of blood T cell repertoires in COVID-19. Sequencing used immunoSEQ multiplex PCR; TCRdb keeps in-frame clones, though not all of them. Among fewer than 120,000 clones listed, roughly 87% were seen once. Sequenced sample: peripheral blood. The receptors come from a human donor in a cohort sampled during active COVID-19.

CDR3 nucleotide sequence: TGTGCCACCAGCAGAGGAGGGGACAGGGTAGACCAGCAGTACTTC. This encodes CATSRGGDRVDQQYF. The chain employs TRBV15 and TRBJ2-7, with 9 positions matching TRBD1. The CDR3 length is 15 residues. Trimming cost V 1 base and J 8 bases; bases outside gene matches: 9. The V gene's germline CDR1 is LNHNV and CDR2 YYDKDF (reference sequence). Based on the CDR3 plus reference TRBV15 and TRBJ2-7, the full variable domain is DAMVIQNPRYQVTQFGKPVTLSCSQTLNHNVMYWYQQKSSQAPKLLFHYYDKDFNNEADTPDNFQSRRPNTSFCFLDIRSPGLGDTAMYLCATSRGGDRVDQQYFGPGTRLTVT.

This clone was seen a single time. The V call is TRBV6-5, the J call TRBJ1-6, with a tentative D call TRBD1 (5 bases). The germline V and J ends were trimmed by 2 bases and 11 bases, with 13 bases remaining between them. In germline, CDR1 is MNHEY, CDR2 SVGAGI. CDR3 length: 14 residues. CDR3 sequence (DNA): TGTGCCAGCAGTTACGGGCGACAGTTGACACCCCTCCACTTT. Translation gives CASSYGRQLTPLHF.

The genes are TRBV7-2 and TRBJ1-6; 7 nucleotides agree with TRBD1. There are 16 residues in the CDR3. Per germline, CDR1 SGHTA and CDR2 FQGNSA. V shed 1 base, J shed 7 bases, and the junction held 7 bases outside the gene matches. The CDR3 region is CASSLDSTGRNSPLHF. The CDR3 DNA is TGTGCCAGCAGCTTAGATTCGACAGGGCGGAATTCACCCCTCCACTTT.

V and J are TRBV7-8 and TRBJ1-5; no clear D gene. The ends were cut back, 1 base at V and 0 bases at J, with 19 bases in the middle. CDR3 size: 19 residues. The germline CDR1 and CDR2 sequences are SGHVS and FQNEAQ. The CDR3 is CASSLGAGERRYSNQPQHF. CDR3 sequence (DNA): TGTGCCAGCAGCTTAGGGGCCGGGGAGAGGCGGTATAGCAATCAGCCCCAGCATTTT.

This sequence joins TRBV5-4 and TRBJ2-1, with TRBD2 identical over 12 bases. Germline trimming cut 4 bases from V and 3 bases from J; bases unmatched to any gene: 8. The CDR3 loop spans 17 amino acids. Germline CDR1 is SGHNT and CDR2 is YYREEE (reference sequence). CDR3 nucleotide sequence: TGTGCCAGCAGCCGAAGACTAGCGGGGGAGTACTACAATGAGCAGTTCTTC. This sequence encodes CASSRRLAGEYYNEQFF. Full variable domain (outside the CDR3, taken from reference TRBV5-4 and TRBJ2-1): ETGVTQSPTHLIKTRGQQVTLRCSSQSGHNTVSWYQQALGQGPQFIFQYYREEENGRGNFPPRFSGLQFPNYSSELNVNALELDDSALYLCASSRRLAGEYYNEQFFGPGTRLTVL.

The rearrangement links TRBV6-5 to TRBJ2-1; TRBD1 aligns across 8 bases. The length of the CDR3 is 12 residues. Germline loops: CDR1 MNHEY, CDR2 SVGAGI. J was trimmed by 8 bases and V by 6 bases; bases with no gene match: 3. DNA of the CDR3: TGTGCCAGCAGACACAGGGGGGATGAGCAGTTCTTC. Amino acid sequence: CASRHRGDEQFF.

This chain joins TRBV27 and TRBJ1-5; D is ambiguous. Trimming removed 1 base at V and 0 bases at J, with 10 bases between. Germline loops: CDR1 MNHEY, CDR2 SMNVEV (reference sequence). The CDR3 is 16 amino acids. The CDR3 sequence is CASSLLAVNSNQPQHF. The CDR3 DNA sequence: TGTGCCAGCAGTTTATTGGCAGTAAATAGCAATCAGCCCCAGCATTTT.

This chain uses TRBV5-1 with TRBJ2-3, with 9 bases aligning to TRBD1. The CDR3 spans 16 residues. V trimming: 3 bases; J trimming: 3 bases; junction bases outside the gene matches: 8. Per germline, CDR1 SGHRS and CDR2 YFSETQ. CDR3 residues: CASSWTFGTGTDTQYF. CDR3 in DNA: TGCGCCAGCAGCTGGACTTTCGGGACAGGGACAGATACGCAGTATTTT.